This is a list of T cell receptor beta chains from one sample in a study of T cell responses to AZD1222 COVID-19 vaccine. Sequencing was performed with immunoSEQ multiplex PCR; in TCRdb, only in-frame clones are kept and a portion is missing. The profile shows 110,000 to 150,000 clones, 70% to 90% of them singletons. The sequenced sample was peripheral blood, obtained 28 days after the second AZD1222 dose. All receptors derive from an adult who received the AZD1222 COVID-19 vaccine. Both conserved end residues are part of each CDR3. The D gene is left open where the match is weak. The size field is filled for only some rows; it gives once, few, many or a size class.

- - TRBJ2-7 TRBV7-8 CASSTQGRREQYF TGTGCCAGCAGCACCCAAGGACGGCGCGAGCAGTACTTC
- - TRBJ1-1 TRBV5-1 CASSLDTWSIAFF TGCGCCAGCAGCTTGGACACCTGGAGTATAGCTTTCTTT
- - TRBJ1-2 TRBV6-1 CASSELPGGYTF TGTGCCAGCAGTGAACTTCCGGGTGGCTACACCTTC
- - TRBJ2-1 TRBV24-1 CATSDVGGQNEQFF TGTGCCACCAGTGATGTGGGGGGACAGAATGAGCAGTTCTTC
- - TRBJ1-2 TRBV18 CASSPEGYGYTF TGTGCCAGCTCACCAGAGGGTTATGGCTACACCTTC
- - TRBJ2-7 TRBV3-1/TRBV3-2 CASSPPGVLRYEQYF TGTGCCAGCAGCCCACCGGGTGTGCTACGCTACGAGCAGTACTTC
once - TRBJ2-5 TRBV5-4 CATKVGGGETQYF TGTGCCACCAAAGTCGGGGGAGGAGAGACCCAGTACTTC
- TRBD1 TRBJ1-2 TRBV6-4 CASRGQGHGGYTF TGTGCCAGCAGAGGACAGGGGCACGGTGGCTACACCTTC
- TRBD1 TRBJ2-2 TRBV11-3 CASSLEGQGTGELFF TGTGCCAGCAGCTTAGAGGGACAGGGTACCGGGGAGCTGTTTTTT
- TRBD2 TRBJ2-1 TRBV3-1/TRBV3-2 CASSQASSGINEQFF TGTGCCAGCAGCCAAGCGAGTAGCGGGATCAATGAGCAGTTCTTC
- TRBD2 TRBJ2-1 TRBV28 CASSSAAGGPTNEQFF TGTGCCAGCAGTTCGGCGGCGGGAGGGCCGACGAATGAGCAGTTCTTC
- - TRBJ1-5 TRBV19 CASTDTNQPQHF TGTGCCAGTACGGATACCAATCAGCCCCAGCATTTT
- TRBD1 TRBJ1-1 TRBV30 CAWSTVGRGRGNTEAFF TGTGCCTGGAGTACAGTGGGCAGGGGGCGAGGGAACACTGAAGCTTTCTTT
- TRBD1 TRBJ2-2 TRBV4-1 CASSPPGQGVMWTGELFF TGCGCCAGCAGCCCGCCCGGACAGGGAGTGATGTGGACCGGGGAGCTGTTTTTT
few - TRBJ2-3 TRBV5-5 CASSSPGGRTDTQYF TGTGCCAGCAGCTCCCCAGGCGGGCGCACAGATACGCAGTATTTT
- TRBD2 TRBJ2-7 TRBV4-1 CASSQGLAVSYEQYF TGCGCCAGCAGCCAAGGACTAGCGGTGTCCTACGAGCAGTACTTC
- - TRBJ1-4 TRBV24-1 CATSVSGNEKLFF TGTGCCACCAGTGTAAGCGGGAATGAAAAACTGTTTTTT
- TRBD1 TRBJ1-5 TRBV28 CASRGTGVYAQPQHF TGTGCCAGCAGGGGGACAGGGGTTTATGCTCAGCCCCAGCATTTT
- - TRBJ1-2 TRBV7-2 CASSLDPPGGYGYTF TGTGCCAGCAGCTTAGACCCCCCCGGCGGGTATGGCTACACCTTC
- TRBD2 TRBJ2-3 TRBV27 CASSGLAGNTDTQYF TGTGCCAGCAGTGGACTAGCGGGGAACACAGATACGCAGTATTTT
- - TRBJ1-1 TRBV11-1 CASSLGRDEAFF TGTGCCAGCAGCTTAGGCCGGGACGAAGCTTTCTTT
- - TRBJ2-7 TRBV12-3/TRBV12-4 CASSWTGPYEQYF TGTGCCAGCAGTTGGACGGGTCCCTACGAGCAGTACTTC
- - TRBJ2-5 TRBV30 CAWSTWGKSRGKETQYF TGTGCCTGGAGTACCTGGGGGAAGTCGCGGGGCAAAGAGACCCAGTACTTC